This TCR beta chain originates from a study of CD8+ T cells in alopecia areata. The wider study: The duration of tofacitinib was 6 to 18 months, with 6 months off drug afterward.

Described treatment: oral pan-JAK inhibitor, 5-10 mg twice daily. Sequencing used cDNA as its template, made by extracting RNA and reverse transcribing it. Repertoires were generated with immunoSEQ multiplex PCR, while TCRdb's copy carries only in-frame clones and drops some. This repertoire shows about 90,000 clones, 44% found once; its top ten account for 18%. A note on this clone: Its antigen is not known.

Germline values: CDR1 SGHDN, CDR2 FVKESK. CDR3 size: 16 residues. V lost 4 bases, J lost 5 bases, and 19 bases lay in between. General observations from the study: Clonality was higher in lesional than normal scalp, especially in alopecia totalis/universalis.

This TCR derives from a human donor with alopecia areata. The source material was CD8+ T cells sorted from blood, sampled at week 24, from a patient treated with tofacitinib. The chain combines TRBV14 with TRBJ2-3; the D gene could be TRBD1 or TRBD2 (5 bases each). CDR3 in amino acids: CASSLRQWRPEDTQYF. The CDR3 DNA sequence: TGTGCCAGCAGCCTTAGACAGTGGAGGCCTGAAGATACGCAGTATTTT.